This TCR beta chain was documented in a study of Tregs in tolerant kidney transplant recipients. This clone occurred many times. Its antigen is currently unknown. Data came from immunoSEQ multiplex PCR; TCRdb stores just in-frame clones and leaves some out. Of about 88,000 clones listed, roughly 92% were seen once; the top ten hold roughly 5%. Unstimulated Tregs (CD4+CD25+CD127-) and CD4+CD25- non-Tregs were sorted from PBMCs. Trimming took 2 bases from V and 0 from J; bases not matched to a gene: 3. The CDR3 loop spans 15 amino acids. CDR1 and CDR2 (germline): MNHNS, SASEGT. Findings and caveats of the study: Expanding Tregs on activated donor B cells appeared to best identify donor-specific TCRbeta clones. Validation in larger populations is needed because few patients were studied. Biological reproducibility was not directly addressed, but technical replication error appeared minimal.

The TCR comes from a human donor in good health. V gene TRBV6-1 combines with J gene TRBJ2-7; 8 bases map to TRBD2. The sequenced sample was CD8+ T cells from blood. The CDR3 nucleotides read TGTGCCAGCAGTGAACAGAGCGGGAGCTCCTACGAGCAGTACTTC. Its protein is CASSEQSGSSYEQYF.